The rows below give T cell receptor beta chains drawn from one sample of a study of OX40 agonist ivuxolimab in advanced cancers. Some clones are missing from TCRdb's copy, which holds only in-frame ones; the method was immunoSEQ multiplex PCR. The repertoire holds 26,000 or so clones, with over 85% as singletons. The source material was CD4+ or CD8+ T cells sorted from blood, sampled in a trial of the OX40 agonist ivuxolimab. The receptors stem from an adult with an advanced solid tumor such as melanoma, head and neck, liver or kidney cancer. The CDR3 runs from the conserved cysteine through the conserved F or W. The D gene is left open where the match is weak.

V	D	J	CDR3
TRBV5-4	TRBD1	TRBJ2-1	CASTLRRQGYNEQFF
TRBV27	.	TRBJ2-7	CASSMDSFSYEQYF
TRBV9	.	TRBJ2-7	CASGRMGEQYF
TRBV28	TRBD2	TRBJ2-5	CASSDFGTSEYQETQYF
TRBV9	TRBD1	TRBJ1-6	CASSSDRDSYNSPLHF
TRBV29-1	.	TRBJ2-7	CSVDPGFNEQYF
TRBV6-4	.	TRBJ2-3	CASSAGHTSDTQYF
TRBV19	.	TRBJ1-1	CASSWGMHTEAFF
TRBV5-5	TRBD1	TRBJ1-2	CASSPPGQGGYGYTF
TRBV6-5	TRBD2	TRBJ2-1	CASRKTSGYYNEQFF
TRBV7-9	.	.	CASSSRIGQGYEQYF
TRBV4-1	.	TRBJ2-7	CASSPGGGRSYEQYF
TRBV10-3	TRBD2	TRBJ2-5	CAISEAGGFETQYF
TRBV27	.	TRBJ2-7	CASSLSGYEQYF
TRBV11-2	TRBD1	TRBJ1-1	CASSYPRGGNTEAFF
TRBV2	.	TRBJ2-7	CASRRGYTGSYEQYF
TRBV7-9	.	TRBJ2-3	CASSSQGGNTDTQYF
TRBV5-6	.	TRBJ2-7	CASSLEDSYEQYF
TRBV19	TRBD1	TRBJ1-2	CASSFTGEYGYTF
TRBV9	.	TRBJ1-3	CASSPMVHLYSGNTIYF
TRBV4-3	.	TRBJ2-7	CASSPGYEQYF
TRBV4-2	.	TRBJ2-7	CASSQEKLSTPSYEQYF
TRBV21-1	.	TRBJ2-7	CASSKGINQPGYPNDYEQYF
TRBV5-6	.	TRBJ1-2	CASSLGHTDYGYTF
TRBV19	TRBD1	TRBJ2-2	CASSILDYGQGNTGELFF
TRBV11-2	.	TRBJ2-7	CASSLETESTF
TRBV5-6	TRBD2	TRBJ2-7	CASSSRGLAVEQYF
TRBV13	.	TRBJ2-7	CASSSRRSIEIPEQYF
TRBV5-1	.	TRBJ2-2	CASSLGDSYLTGELFF
TRBV12-2	.	TRBJ2-7	CASRLAAGGPHEQYF
TRBV19	TRBD1	TRBJ1-2	CASSIVHGTGTGNGYTF
TRBV29-1	.	TRBJ2-1	CSVGSASSYNEQFF
TRBV7-9	TRBD1	TRBJ2-1	CASSPQGAGSYNEQFF
TRBV2	TRBD2	TRBJ2-7	CASSGLAGGKNSYEQYF
TRBV4-2	TRBD2	TRBJ2-5	CASSRLVLGLAEETQYF
TRBV6-5	.	TRBJ1-5	CASRPLQGSNQPQHF
TRBV4-2	.	TRBJ2-1	CASSQDSDEQFF
TRBV27	.	TRBJ2-1	CASSFAPSMANEQFF
TRBV5-1	.	TRBJ1-2	CASSFTGSTNYGYTF
TRBV6-1	.	TRBJ2-7	CASREQDWASYEQYF
TRBV4-1	.	TRBJ1-1	CASSDVAPEAFF
TRBV4-1	.	TRBJ1-5	CASSPRIGENQPQHF